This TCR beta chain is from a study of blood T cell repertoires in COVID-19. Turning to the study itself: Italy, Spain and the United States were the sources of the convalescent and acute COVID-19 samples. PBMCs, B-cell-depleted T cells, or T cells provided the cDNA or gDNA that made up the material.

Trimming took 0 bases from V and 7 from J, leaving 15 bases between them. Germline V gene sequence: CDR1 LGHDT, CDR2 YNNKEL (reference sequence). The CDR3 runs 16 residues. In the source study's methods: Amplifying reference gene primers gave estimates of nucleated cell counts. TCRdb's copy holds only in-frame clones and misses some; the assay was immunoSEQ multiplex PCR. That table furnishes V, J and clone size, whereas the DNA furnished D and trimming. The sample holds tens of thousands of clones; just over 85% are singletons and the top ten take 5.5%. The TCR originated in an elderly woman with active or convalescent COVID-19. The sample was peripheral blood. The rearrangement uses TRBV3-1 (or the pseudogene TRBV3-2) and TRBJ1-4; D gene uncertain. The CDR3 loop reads CASSQDSRQEAEKLFF. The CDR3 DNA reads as TGTGCCAGCAGCCAAGACTCGCGCCAGGAGGCTGAAAAACTGTTTTTT.